This T cell receptor beta chain was recovered during a study of T cells after yellow fever vaccination. Study-wide results and caveats: Once the booster was given, most primary-vaccination clones reappeared, at approximately 97% for CD4 and 88% for CD8.

The V end lost 5 bases, the J end lost 4 bases, and 18 bases lay between the germline ends. This CDR3 has 15 amino acids. Germline CDR1 is SEHNR and CDR2 is FQNEAQ (reference sequence). This clonotype was found many times. Its specificity is unknown. TCRdb used MiXCR to reprocess the 5' RACE reads, holding one entry per CDR3 protein. The sample carries 150,000 or so distinct CDR3 sequences, 5.5% to 7.5% recorded once. The V gene is TRBV7-9, the J gene TRBJ2-7, with D maybe TRBD2 (6 bases). This clonotype was obtained from a man between 18 and 29 years old who received the YFV17D yellow fever vaccine. Sample: CD4+ T cells sorted from PBMCs, taken around 5 days after the first yellow fever vaccination. The CDR3, as DNA: TGTGCCAGCAGCCCCCGCGACAGTGGAGGGTACGAGCAGTACTTC. Its translation is CASSPRDSGGYEQYF.